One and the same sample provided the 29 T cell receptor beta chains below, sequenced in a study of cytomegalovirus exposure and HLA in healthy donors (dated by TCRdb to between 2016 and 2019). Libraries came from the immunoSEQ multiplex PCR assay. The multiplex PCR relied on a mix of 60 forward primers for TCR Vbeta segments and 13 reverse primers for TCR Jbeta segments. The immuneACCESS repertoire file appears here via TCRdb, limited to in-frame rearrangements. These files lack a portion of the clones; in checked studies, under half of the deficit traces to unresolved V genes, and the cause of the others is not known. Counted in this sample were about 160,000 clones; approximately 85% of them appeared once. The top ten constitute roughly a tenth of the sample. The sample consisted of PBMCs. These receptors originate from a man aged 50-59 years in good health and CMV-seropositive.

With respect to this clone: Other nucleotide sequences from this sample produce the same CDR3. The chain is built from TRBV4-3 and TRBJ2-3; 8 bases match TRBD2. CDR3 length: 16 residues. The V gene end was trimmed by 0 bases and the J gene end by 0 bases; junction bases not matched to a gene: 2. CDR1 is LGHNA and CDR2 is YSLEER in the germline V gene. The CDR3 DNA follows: TGCGCCAGCAGCCAAGATCCTAGCGGGAGCACAGATACGCAGTATTTT. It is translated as CASSQDPSGSTDTQYF.

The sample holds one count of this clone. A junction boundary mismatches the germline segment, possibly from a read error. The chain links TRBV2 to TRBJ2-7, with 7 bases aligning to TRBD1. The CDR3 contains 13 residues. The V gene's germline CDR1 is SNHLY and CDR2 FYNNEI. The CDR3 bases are TGTGCCGGCAGACAGGGCGATTCCTACGAGCAGTACTTC. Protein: CAGRQGDSYEQYF.

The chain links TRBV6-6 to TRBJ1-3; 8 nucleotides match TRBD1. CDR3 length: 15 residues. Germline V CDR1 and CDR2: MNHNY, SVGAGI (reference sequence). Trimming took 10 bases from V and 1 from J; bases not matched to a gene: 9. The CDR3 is CAIGGRGLSGNTIYF. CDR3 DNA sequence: TGTGCCATAGGGGGCAGGGGGCTTTCTGGAAACACCATATATTTT.

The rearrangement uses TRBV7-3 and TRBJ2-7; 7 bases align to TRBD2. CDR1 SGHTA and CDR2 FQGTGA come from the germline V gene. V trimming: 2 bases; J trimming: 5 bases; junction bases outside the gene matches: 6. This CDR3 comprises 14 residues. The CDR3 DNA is TGTGCCAGCAGCTTAGCGGGGGAAGGGAACGAGCAGTACTTC. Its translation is CASSLAGEGNEQYF.

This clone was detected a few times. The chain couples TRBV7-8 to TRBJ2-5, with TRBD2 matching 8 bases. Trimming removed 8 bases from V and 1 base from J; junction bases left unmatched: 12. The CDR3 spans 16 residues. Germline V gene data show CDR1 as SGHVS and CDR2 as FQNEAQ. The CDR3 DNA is TGTGCCAGCCGCCGGGGGCTAGCGGGCCTCCAAGAGACCCAGTACTTC. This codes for CASRRGLAGLQETQYF.

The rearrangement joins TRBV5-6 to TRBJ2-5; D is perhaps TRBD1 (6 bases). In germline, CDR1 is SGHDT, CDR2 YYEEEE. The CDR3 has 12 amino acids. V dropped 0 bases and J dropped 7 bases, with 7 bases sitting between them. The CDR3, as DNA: TGTGCCAGCAGCTTGGGAGGGGGGACCCAGTACTTC. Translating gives CASSLGGGTQYF.

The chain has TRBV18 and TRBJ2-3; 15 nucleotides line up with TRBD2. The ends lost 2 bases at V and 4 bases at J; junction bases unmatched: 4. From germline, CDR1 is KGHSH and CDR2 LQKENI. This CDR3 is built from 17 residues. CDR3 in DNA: TGTGCCAGCTCACCAGTACGGACTAGCGGGAGGGCAGATACGCAGTATTTT. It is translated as CASSPVRTSGRADTQYF. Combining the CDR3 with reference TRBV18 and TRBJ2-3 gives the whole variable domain NAGVMQNPRHLVRRRGQEARLRCSPMKGHSHVYWYRQLPEEGLKFMVYLQKENIIDESGMPKERFSAEFPKEGPSILRIQQVVRGDSAAYFCASSPVRTSGRADTQYFGPGTRLTVL.

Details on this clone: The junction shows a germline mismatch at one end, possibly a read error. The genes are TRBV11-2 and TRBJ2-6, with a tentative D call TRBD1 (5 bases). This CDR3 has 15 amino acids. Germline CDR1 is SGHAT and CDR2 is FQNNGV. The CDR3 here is CASSLFGSGANGLTF. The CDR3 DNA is TGTGCCAGCAGCTTGTTCGGTTCTGGGGCCAACGGCCTGACTTTC.

The DNA of the CDR3 is TGTGCCAGCAGCCTATGGGGGGTTCTGCACTCCAATACAGATACGCAGTATTTT. Translation: CASSLWGVLHSNTDTQYF. The chain employs TRBV7-9 and TRBJ2-3, with D possibly matching TRBD2 (6 bases). V was shortened by 5 bases and J by 3 bases, with 24 bases between the two germline ends. This CDR3 has 18 residues. The V gene's germline CDR1 is SEHNR and CDR2 FQNEAQ (reference sequence). Together with reference TRBV7-9 and TRBJ2-3, the CDR3 gives the full variable domain: DTGVSQNPRHKITKRGQNVTFRCDPISEHNRLYWYRQTLGQGPEFLTYFQNEAQLEKSRLLSDRFSAERPKGSFSTLEIQRTEQGDSAMYLCASSLWGVLHSNTDTQYFGPGTRLTVL.

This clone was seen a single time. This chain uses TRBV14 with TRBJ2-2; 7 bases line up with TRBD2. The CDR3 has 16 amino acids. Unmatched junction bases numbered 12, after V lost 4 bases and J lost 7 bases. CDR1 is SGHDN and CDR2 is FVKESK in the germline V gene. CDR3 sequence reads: CASSPPSGLPGGELFF. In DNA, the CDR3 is TGTGCCAGCAGCCCCCCTAGCGGCCTACCCGGCGGGGAGCTGTTTTTT.

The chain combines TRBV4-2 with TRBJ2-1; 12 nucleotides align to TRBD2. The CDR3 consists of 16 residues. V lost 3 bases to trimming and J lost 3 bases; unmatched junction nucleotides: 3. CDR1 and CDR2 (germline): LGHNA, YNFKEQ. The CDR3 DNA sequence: TGTGCCAGCAGCCACCCTAGCGGGGGGGACTACAATGAGCAGTTCTTC. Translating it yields CASSHPSGGDYNEQFF.

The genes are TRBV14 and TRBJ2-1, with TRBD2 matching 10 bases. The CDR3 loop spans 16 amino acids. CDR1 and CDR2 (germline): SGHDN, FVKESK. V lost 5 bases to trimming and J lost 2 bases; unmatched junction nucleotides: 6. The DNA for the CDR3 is TGTGCCAGCAGCGAGACTAGCGGGCCTACCTACAATGAGCAGTTCTTC. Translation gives CASSETSGPTYNEQFF.

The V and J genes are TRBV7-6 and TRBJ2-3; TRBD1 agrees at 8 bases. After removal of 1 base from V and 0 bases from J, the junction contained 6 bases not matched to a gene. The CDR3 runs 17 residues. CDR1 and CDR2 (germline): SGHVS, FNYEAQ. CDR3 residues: CASSLGIGTGSTDTQYF. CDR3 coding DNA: TGTGCCAGCAGCTTAGGGATCGGGACAGGAAGCACAGATACGCAGTATTTT. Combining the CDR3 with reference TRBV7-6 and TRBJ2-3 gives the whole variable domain GAGVSQSPRYKVTKRGQDVALRCDPISGHVSLYWYRQALGQGPEFLTYFNYEAQQDKSGLPNDRFSAERPEGSISTLTIQRTEQRDSAMYRCASSLGIGTGSTDTQYFGPGTRLTVL.

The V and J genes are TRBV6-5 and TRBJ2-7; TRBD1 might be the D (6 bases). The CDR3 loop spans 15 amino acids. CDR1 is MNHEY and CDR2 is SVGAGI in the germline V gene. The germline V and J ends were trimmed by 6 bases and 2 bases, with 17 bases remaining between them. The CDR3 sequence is CASSGRTDLTYEQYF. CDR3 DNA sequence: TGTGCCAGCAGCGGTAGGACAGATCTAACCTACGAGCAGTACTTC.

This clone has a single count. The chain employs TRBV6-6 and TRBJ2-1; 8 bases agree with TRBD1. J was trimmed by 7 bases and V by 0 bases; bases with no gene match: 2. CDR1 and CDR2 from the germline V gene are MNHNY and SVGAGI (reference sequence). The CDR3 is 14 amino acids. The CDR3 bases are TGTGCCAGCAGTTACTCGGACAGGGTAAATGAGCAGTTCTTC. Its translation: CASSYSDRVNEQFF.

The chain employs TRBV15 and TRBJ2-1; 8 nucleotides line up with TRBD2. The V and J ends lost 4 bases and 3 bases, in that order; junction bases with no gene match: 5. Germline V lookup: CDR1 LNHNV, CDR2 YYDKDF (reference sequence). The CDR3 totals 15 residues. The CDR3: CATSKAGAGYNEQFF. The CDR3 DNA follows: TGTGCCACCAGCAAAGCGGGAGCGGGCTACAATGAGCAGTTCTTC. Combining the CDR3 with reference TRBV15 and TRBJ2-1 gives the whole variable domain DAMVIQNPRYQVTQFGKPVTLSCSQTLNHNVMYWYQQKSSQAPKLLFHYYDKDFNNEADTPDNFQSRRPNTSFCFLDIRSPGLGDTAMYLCATSKAGAGYNEQFFGPGTRLTVL.

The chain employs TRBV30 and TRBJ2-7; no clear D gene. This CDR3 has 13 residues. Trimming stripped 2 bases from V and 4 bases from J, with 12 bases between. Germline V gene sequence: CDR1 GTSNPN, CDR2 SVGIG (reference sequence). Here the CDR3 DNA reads TGTGCCTGGAGTTCAGGTATTGGGTACGAGCAGTACTTC. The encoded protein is CAWSSGIGYEQYF.

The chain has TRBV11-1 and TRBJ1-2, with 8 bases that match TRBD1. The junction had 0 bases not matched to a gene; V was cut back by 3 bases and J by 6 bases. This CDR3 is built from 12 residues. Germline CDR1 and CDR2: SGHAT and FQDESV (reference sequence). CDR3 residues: CASSLTGDGYTF. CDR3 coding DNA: TGTGCCAGCAGCTTGACAGGGGATGGCTACACCTTC.

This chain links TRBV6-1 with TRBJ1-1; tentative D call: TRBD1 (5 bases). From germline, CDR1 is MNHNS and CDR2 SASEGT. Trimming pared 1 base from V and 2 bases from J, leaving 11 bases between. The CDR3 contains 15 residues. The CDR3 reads CASSEVLDKNTEAFF. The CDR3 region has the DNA TGTGCCAGCAGTGAAGTGTTGGACAAAAACACTGAAGCTTTCTTT.

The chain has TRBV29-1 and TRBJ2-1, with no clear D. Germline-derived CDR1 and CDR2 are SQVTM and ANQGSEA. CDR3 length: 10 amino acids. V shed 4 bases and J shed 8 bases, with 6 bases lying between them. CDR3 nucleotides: TGCAGCGTTGGAGGATATGAGCAGTTCTTC. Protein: CSVGGYEQFF.

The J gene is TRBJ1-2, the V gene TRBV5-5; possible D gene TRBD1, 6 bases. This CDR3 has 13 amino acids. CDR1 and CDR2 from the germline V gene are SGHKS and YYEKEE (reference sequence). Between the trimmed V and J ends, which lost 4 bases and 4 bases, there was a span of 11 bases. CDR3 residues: CASSQGTLYGYTF. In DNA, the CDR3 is TGTGCCAGCAGCCAAGGGACACTCTATGGCTACACCTTC.

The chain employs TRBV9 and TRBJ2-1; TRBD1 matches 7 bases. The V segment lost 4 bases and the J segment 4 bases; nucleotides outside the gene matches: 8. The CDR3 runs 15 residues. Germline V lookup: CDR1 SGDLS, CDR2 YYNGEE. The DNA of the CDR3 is TGTGCCAGCAGCTACTACCGGGACAGTTACAATGAGCAGTTCTTC. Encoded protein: CASSYYRDSYNEQFF.

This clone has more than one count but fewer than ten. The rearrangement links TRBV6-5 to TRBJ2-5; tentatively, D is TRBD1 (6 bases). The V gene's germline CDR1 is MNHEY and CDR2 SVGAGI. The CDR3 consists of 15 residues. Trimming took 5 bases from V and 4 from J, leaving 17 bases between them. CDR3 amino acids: CASSPLRGRGETQYF. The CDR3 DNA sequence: TGTGCCAGCAGTCCCCTTCGAGGCAGGGGAGAGACCCAGTACTTC.

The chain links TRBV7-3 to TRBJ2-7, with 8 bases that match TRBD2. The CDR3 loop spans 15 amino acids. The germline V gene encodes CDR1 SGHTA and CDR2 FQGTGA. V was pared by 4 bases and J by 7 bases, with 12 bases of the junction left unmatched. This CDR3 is CASSSPSGPLREQYF. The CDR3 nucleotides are TGTGCCAGCAGCTCCCCTAGCGGGCCCCTCAGGGAGCAGTACTTC.

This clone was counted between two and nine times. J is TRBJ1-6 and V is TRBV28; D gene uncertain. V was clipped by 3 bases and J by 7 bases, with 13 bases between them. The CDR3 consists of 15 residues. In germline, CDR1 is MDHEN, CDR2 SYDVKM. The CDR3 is CASSLEQSINSPLHF. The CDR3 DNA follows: TGTGCCAGCAGTTTGGAACAGAGCATAAATTCACCCCTCCACTTT. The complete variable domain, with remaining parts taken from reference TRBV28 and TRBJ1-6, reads DVKVTQSSRYLVKRTGEKVFLECVQDMDHENMFWYRQDPGLGLRLIYFSYDVKMKEKGDIPEGYSVSREKKERFSLILESASTNQTSMYLCASSLEQSINSPLHFGNGTRLTVT.

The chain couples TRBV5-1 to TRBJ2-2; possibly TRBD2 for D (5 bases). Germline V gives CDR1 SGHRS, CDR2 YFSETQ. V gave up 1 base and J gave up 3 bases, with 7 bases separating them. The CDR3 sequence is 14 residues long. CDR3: CASSLTSYTGELFF. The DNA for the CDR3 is TGCGCCAGCAGCTTGACTAGTTACACCGGGGAGCTGTTTTTT.

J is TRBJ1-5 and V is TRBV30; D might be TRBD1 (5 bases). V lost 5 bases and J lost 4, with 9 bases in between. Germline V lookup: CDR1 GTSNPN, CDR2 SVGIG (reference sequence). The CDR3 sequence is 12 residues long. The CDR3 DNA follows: TGTGCCTGGGAGACAGAAAATCAGCCCCAGCATTTT. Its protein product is CAWETENQPQHF.

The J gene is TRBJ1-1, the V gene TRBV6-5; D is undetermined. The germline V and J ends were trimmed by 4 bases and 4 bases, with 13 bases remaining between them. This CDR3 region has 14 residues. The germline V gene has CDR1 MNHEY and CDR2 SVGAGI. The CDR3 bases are TGTGCCAGCAGTTCCCCCGCCCGGGGCACTGAAGCTTTCTTT. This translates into CASSSPARGTEAFF.

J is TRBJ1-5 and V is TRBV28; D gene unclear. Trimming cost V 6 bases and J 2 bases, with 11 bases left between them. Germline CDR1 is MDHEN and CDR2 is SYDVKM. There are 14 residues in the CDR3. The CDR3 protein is CASSPGYRNQPQHF. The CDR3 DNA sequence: TGTGCCAGCAGCCCGGGATATCGCAATCAGCCCCAGCATTTT.